Listed below are T cell receptor beta chains from one sample, sequenced in a study of cytomegalovirus exposure and HLA in healthy donors. Sequencing used immunoSEQ multiplex PCR; TCRdb keeps in-frame clones, though not all of them. The table lists around 29,000 clones. Sequenced: PBMCs. Receptor source: a man aged 25 to 40 in good health and CMV-seronegative. CDR3s include the opening cysteine and the closing phenylalanine or tryptophan. Each record gives: V gene, D gene, J gene, CDR3 length, CDR3 protein, CDR3 DNA. D genes are given only for firm matches.

>TRBV4-1|-|TRBJ1-1|17
CASSQDMGRGSLYEAFF
TGCGCCAGCAGCCAAGATATGGGACGGGGGTCCCTTTATGAAGCTTTCTTT
>TRBV5-4|-|TRBJ2-7|13
CASSLDRVNEQYF
TGTGCCAGCAGCTTGGACAGGGTGAACGAGCAGTACTTC
>TRBV19|-|TRBJ2-1|16
CASTKDLRGYVDEQFF
TGTGCCAGTACCAAAGATTTAAGGGGGTACGTCGATGAGCAGTTCTTC
>TRBV5-1|TRBD2|TRBJ2-3|16
CASSLLAGGNTDTQYF
TGCGCCAGCAGCCTCCTAGCGGGGGGGAACACAGATACGCAGTATTTT
>TRBV5-1|TRBD2|TRBJ2-1|15
CASSSGLAGVGEQFF
TGCGCCAGCAGCTCGGGACTAGCGGGGGTAGGCGAGCAGTTCTTC
>TRBV27|-|TRBJ1-1|15
CASNRPSGGGTEAFF
TGTGCCAGCAACAGACCGTCGGGGGGAGGCACTGAAGCTTTCTTT
>TRBV21-1|-|TRBJ2-5|12
CASSTVQETQYF
TGTGCCAGCAGCACGGTTCAAGAGACCCAGTACTTC
>TRBV18|-|TRBJ1-1|14
CASSPPGGATEAFF
TGTGCCAGCTCACCACCGGGGGGGGCCACTGAAGCTTTCTTT
>TRBV19|TRBD1|TRBJ2-7|16
CASSSRQGRGAYEQYF
TGTGCCAGTAGTAGTAGACAGGGGAGAGGGGCCTACGAGCAGTACTTC
>TRBV14|-|TRBJ1-2|13
CASSQAGVHGYTF
TGTGCCAGCAGCCAAGCAGGTGTACATGGCTACACCTTC